This entry is about one TCR beta chain. Method: immunoSEQ multiplex PCR; TCRdb's copy keeps in-frame clones and lacks some. The table includes approximately 190,000 clones, 65% to 90% detected once. This sample was included in a study of blood T cell repertoires in COVID-19. V dropped 3 bases and J dropped 11; count of bases not matched to a gene: 12. This CDR3 spans 16 amino acids. Germline V lookup: CDR1 KGHDR, CDR2 SFDVKD. The TCR comes from a man aged 80 or over with acute or convalescent COVID-19. Source material: peripheral blood. The chain links TRBV24-1 to TRBJ2-1; TRBD2 aligns across 10 bases. CDR3 sequence reads: CATSDLQATSGHKQFF. CDR3 in DNA: TGTGCCACCAGTGATCTACAGGCGACTAGCGGGCATAAGCAGTTCTTC.